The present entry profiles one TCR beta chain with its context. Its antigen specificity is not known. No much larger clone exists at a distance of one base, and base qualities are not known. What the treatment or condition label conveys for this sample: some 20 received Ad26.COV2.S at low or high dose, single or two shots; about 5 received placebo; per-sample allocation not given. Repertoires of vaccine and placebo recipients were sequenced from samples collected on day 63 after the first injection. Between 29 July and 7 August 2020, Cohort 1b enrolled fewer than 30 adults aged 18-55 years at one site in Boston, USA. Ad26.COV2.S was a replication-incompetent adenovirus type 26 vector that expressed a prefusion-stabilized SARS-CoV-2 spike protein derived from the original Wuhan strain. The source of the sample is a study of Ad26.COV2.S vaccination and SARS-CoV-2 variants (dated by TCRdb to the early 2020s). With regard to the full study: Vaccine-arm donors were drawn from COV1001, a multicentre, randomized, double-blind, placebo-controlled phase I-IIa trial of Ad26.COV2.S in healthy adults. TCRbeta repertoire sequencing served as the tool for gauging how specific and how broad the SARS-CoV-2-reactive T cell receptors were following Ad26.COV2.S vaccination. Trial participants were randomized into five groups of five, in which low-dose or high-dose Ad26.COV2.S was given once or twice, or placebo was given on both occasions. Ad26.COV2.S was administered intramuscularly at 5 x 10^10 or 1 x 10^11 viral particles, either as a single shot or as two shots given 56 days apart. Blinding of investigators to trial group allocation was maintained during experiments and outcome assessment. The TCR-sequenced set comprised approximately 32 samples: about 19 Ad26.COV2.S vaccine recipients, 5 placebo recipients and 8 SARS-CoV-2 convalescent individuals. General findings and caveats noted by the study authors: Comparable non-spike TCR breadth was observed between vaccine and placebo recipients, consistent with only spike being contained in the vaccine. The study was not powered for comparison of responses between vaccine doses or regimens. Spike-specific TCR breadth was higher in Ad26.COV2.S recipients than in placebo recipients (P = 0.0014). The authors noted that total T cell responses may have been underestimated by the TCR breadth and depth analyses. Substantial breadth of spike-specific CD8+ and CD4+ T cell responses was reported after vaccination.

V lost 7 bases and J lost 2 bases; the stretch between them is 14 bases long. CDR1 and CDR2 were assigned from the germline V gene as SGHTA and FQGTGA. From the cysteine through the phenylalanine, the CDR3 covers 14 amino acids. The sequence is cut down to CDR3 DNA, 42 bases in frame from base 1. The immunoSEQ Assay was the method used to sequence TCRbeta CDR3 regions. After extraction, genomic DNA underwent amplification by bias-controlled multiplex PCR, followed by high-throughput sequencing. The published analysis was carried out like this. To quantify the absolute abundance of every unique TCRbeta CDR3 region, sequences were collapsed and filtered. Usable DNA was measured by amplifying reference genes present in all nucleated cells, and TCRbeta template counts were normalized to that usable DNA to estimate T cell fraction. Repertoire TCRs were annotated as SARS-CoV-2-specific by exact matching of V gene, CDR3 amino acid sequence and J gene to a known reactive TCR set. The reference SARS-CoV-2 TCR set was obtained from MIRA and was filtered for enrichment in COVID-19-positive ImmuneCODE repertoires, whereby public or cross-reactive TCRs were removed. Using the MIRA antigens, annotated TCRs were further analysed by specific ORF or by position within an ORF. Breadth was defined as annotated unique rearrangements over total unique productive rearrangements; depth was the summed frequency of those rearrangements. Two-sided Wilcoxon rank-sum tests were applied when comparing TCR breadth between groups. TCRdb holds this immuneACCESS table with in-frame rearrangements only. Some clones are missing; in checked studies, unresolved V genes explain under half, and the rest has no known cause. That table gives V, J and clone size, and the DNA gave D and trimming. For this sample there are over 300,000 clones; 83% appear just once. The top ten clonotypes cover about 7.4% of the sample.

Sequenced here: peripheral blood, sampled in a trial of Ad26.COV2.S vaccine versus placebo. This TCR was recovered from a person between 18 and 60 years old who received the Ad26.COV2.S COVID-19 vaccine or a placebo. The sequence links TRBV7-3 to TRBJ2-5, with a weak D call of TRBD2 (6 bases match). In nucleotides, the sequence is TGTGCCAGCACCCCCCTAGCGCTACAAGAGACCCAGTACTTC. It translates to CASTPLALQETQYF. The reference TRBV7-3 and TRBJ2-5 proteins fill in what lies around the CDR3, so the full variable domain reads GAGVSQTPSNKVTEKGKYVELRCDPISGHTALYWYRQSLGQGPEFLIYFQGTGAADDSGLPNDRFFAVRPEGSVSTLKIQRTERGDSAVYLCASTPLALQETQYFGPGTRLLVL.